This T cell receptor (beta chain) originates from a study of T cells in narcolepsy. Regarding the study as a whole: HCRT-specific and TRIB2-specific autoreactive clonotypes appeared among same-patient CSF and blood CD4+ clonotypes. Autoreactive clonotypes reportedly recurred in blood of same and different patients, not controls.

The CDR3 sequence is 14 residues long. With 11 bases removed from V and 5 bases from J, the gap between germline ends came to 21 bases. Germline V gene sequence: CDR1 SNHLY, CDR2 FYNNEI. With respect to this clone: No antigen is known for it.

TCRdb keeps only in-frame clones here, not all; method: immunoSEQ multiplex PCR. The data hold around 28,000 clones, with more than 70% observed a single time. What was sequenced was CD45RA- memory CD4+ T cells from PBMCs. The sequence was collected from a human donor with narcolepsy. The chain has TRBV2 and TRBJ2-5; D possibly matches TRBD1 or TRBD2 (6 bases each). Here the CDR3 DNA reads TGTGCCTCTAATCTCGGGGGCCCTTGGGAGACCCAGTACTTC. Its translation: CASNLGGPWETQYF.